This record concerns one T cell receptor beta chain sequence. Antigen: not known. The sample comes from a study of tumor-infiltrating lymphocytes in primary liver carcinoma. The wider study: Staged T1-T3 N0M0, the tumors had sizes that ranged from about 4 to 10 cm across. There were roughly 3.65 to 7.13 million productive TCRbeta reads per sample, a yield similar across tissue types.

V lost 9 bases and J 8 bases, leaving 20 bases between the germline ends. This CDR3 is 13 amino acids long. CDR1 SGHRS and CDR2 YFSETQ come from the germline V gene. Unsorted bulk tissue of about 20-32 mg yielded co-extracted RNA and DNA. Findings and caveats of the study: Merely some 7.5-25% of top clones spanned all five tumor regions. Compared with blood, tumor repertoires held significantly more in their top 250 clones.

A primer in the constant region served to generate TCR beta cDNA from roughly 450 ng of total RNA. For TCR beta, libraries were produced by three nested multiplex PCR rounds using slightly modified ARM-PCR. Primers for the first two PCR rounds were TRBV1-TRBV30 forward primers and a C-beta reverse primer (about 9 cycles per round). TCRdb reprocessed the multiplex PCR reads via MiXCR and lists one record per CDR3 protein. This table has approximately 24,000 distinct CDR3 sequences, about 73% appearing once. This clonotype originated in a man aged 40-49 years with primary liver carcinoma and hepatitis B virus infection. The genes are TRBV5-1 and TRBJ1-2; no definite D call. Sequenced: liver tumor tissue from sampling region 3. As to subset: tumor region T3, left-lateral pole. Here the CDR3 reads CANSSTHTIGYTF. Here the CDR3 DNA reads TGCGCCAACAGTTCGACCCACACTATCGGCTACACCTTC.